These 24 T cell receptor beta chains share one sample of origin, sequenced in a study of CD8+CD57+ T cells in acquired aplastic anemia. TCR beta VDJ and CDR3 profiles were obtained from a genomic DNA template. TCRdb ran MiXCR on the reads and lists one entry per CDR3 protein. The data show about 150,000 distinct CDR3 sequences, 40% to 65% seen once. All patients picked for sequencing had shown, by flow cytometry, an expansion of CD8+CD57+ cells. Material: sorted CD4+, CD8+, or CD8+CD57+ T cells (not recorded which) from PBMCs. These receptors all stem from a human donor with aplastic anemia.

This chain uses TRBV11-2 with TRBJ2-7, with TRBD1 matching 9 bases. The length of the CDR3 is 15 residues. CDR1 and CDR2 from the germline V gene are SGHAT and FQNNGV. Losses at the gene ends were 4 bases for V and 3 bases for J; bases not matched to a gene: 7. CDR3 residues: CASSSEQGAFYEQYF. The DNA for the CDR3 is TGTGCCAGCAGCTCAGAACAGGGGGCTTTCTACGAGCAGTACTTC.

This clonotype was seen more than once but under ten times. The V and J genes are TRBV29-1 and TRBJ2-7; 8 bases fit TRBD1. The CDR3 has 16 residues. The germline CDR1 and CDR2 sequences are SQVTM and ANQGSEA. The CDR3: CSARLPGQAARGEQYF. CDR3 sequence (DNA): TGCAGTGCTAGGCTCCCGGGACAGGCCGCGAGGGGCGAGCAGTACTTC.

In its sample, this clonotype was seen a few times. The chain has TRBV10-3 and TRBJ1-2; maybe TRBD1 (5 bases). Trimming removed 10 bases at V and 7 bases at J, with 19 bases between. The germline CDR1 and CDR2 sequences are ENHRY and SYGVKD. CDR3 size: 13 residues. CDR3 nucleotide sequence: TGTGCCAGCTCACCTCAGGGAACGGGTGGCTACACCTTC. Amino acids: CASSPQGTGGYTF.

The gene calls are TRBV7-2 and TRBJ2-7; D remains ambiguous. CDR1 and CDR2 (germline): SGHTA, FQGNSA. The CDR3 runs 11 residues. V lost 2 bases to trimming and J lost 7 bases, with 6 bases between them. DNA of the CDR3: TGTGCCAGCAGCTTATTGCGGGAGCAGTACTTC. It yields the protein CASSLLREQYF. Drawing the rest from reference TRBV7-2 and TRBJ2-7, the complete variable domain is GAGVSQSPSNKVTEKGKDVELRCDPISGHTALYWYRQSLGQGLEFLIYFQGNSAPDKSGLPSDRFSAERTGGSVSTLTIQRTQQEDSAVYLCASSLLREQYFGPGTRLTVT.

This clonotype was counted once. V gene TRBV4-3 combines with J gene TRBJ2-6; D is undetermined. Deletions cut 5 bases from V and 0 bases from J, with 8 bases between. Germline values: CDR1 LGHNA, CDR2 YSLEER. The CDR3 has 15 residues. Written as DNA, the CDR3 is TGCGCCAGCAGCTACTGGGGCTCTGGGGCCAACGTCCTGACTTTC. It is translated as CASSYWGSGANVLTF.

This clonotype was observed a few times. V gene TRBV4-1 combines with J gene TRBJ2-1, with 8 bases lining up with TRBD1. V shed 0 bases, J shed 2 bases, and the junction held 3 bases outside the gene matches. This CDR3 comprises 16 residues. Germline CDR1 MGHRA, CDR2 YSYEKL. Here the CDR3 reads CASSQDDRGPYNEQFF. The CDR3 DNA reads as TGCGCCAGCAGCCAAGACGACAGGGGCCCCTACAATGAGCAGTTCTTC.

A few counts support this clonotype. V and J are TRBV19 and TRBJ1-5; tentative D call: TRBD1 (6 bases). The V end was cut by 6 bases, the J end by 0 bases, with 12 bases between. CDR3 length: 15 residues. Germline loops: CDR1 LNHDA, CDR2 SQIVND (reference sequence). CDR3 sequence reads: CASSTTGGSNQPQHF. The CDR3 DNA sequence: TGTGCCAGTAGCACGACAGGTGGTAGCAATCAGCCCCAGCATTTT. Full variable domain (outside the CDR3, taken from reference TRBV19 and TRBJ1-5): DGGITQSPKYLFRKEGQNVTLSCEQNLNHDAMYWYRQDPGQGLRLIYYSQIVNDFQKGDIAEGYSVSREKKESFPLTVTSAQKNPTAFYLCASSTTGGSNQPQHFGDGTRLSIL.

In its sample, this clonotype was seen a few times. This chain joins TRBV24-1 and TRBJ2-7; D remains unclear. The CDR3 runs 13 residues. The V end lost 4 bases, the J end lost 2 bases, and 8 bases lay between the germline ends. Germline lookup yields CDR1 KGHDR and CDR2 SFDVKD. The chain's CDR3 is CATSEGPTYEQYF. The CDR3 DNA is TGTGCCACCAGTGAGGGTCCCACCTACGAGCAGTACTTC.

In its sample, this clonotype was seen many times. The genes are TRBV15 and TRBJ2-7; 8 nucleotides match TRBD1. This CDR3 contains 14 residues. Germline V gives CDR1 LNHNV, CDR2 YYDKDF (reference sequence). Trimming at V came to 5 bases and at J to 1 base, leaving 4 bases not matched to a gene. This CDR3 is CATSLGQGSYEQYF. CDR3 coding DNA: TGTGCCACCAGCCTAGGACAGGGTTCCTACGAGCAGTACTTC.

The chain combines TRBV5-1 with TRBJ2-1; the match to TRBD2 covers 12 bases. The V gene end was trimmed by 5 bases and the J gene end by 5 bases; junction bases not matched to a gene: 8. The germline CDR1 and CDR2 sequences are SGHRS and YFSETQ. This CDR3 is built from 16 residues. The CDR3 coding sequence is TGCGCCAGCAGTCCTAGCGGGGGGGCCCTCGACAATGAGCAGTTCTTC. This codes for CASSPSGGALDNEQFF.

The chain joins TRBV20-1 to TRBJ2-7; no definite D call. The CDR3 extends over 9 amino acids. Germline CDR1 and CDR2: DFQATT and SNEGSKA (reference sequence). V was cut by 3 bases and J by 6 bases, with 3 bases left in between. CDR3 sequence reads: CSASLEQYF. CDR3 DNA sequence: TGCAGTGCTAGTCTCGAGCAGTACTTC.

This clonotype was recorded at least ten times. V gene TRBV19 combines with J gene TRBJ1-5, with TRBD1 matching over 7 bases. V trimming: 7 bases; J trimming: 6 bases; junction bases outside the gene matches: 9. The CDR3 totals 14 residues. CDR1 and CDR2 (germline): LNHDA, SQIVND (reference sequence). CDR3 amino acids: CASTPDRVGQPQHF. As DNA, the CDR3 is TGTGCCAGTACCCCTGACAGGGTAGGTCAGCCCCAGCATTTT.

The rearrangement links TRBV25-1 to TRBJ1-6; D remains unclear. The germline V and J ends were trimmed by 0 bases and 5 bases, with 5 bases remaining between them. The CDR3 runs to 14 residues. CDR1 and CDR2 (germline): MGHDK, SYGVNS. CDR3 region: CASSEYRDNSPLHF. CDR3 sequence (DNA): TGTGCCAGCAGTGAATACCGGGATAATTCACCCCTCCACTTT. The whole variable domain, filled in from reference TRBV25-1 and TRBJ1-6, reads EADIYQTPRYLVIGTGKKITLECSQTMGHDKMYWYQQDPGMELHLIHYSYGVNSTEKGDLSSESTVSRIRTEHFPLTLESARPSHTSQYLCASSEYRDNSPLHFGNGTRLTVT.

The genes are TRBV14 and TRBJ2-3, with D possibly TRBD2 on 7 matching bases. This CDR3 spans 18 amino acids. Germline V gene sequence: CDR1 SGHDN, CDR2 FVKESK. The V and J ends lost 5 bases and 3 bases respectively, with 24 bases between them. DNA of the CDR3: TGTGCCAGCAGCTTCGAATCAGCGGGACACGAATTAACAGATACGCAGTATTTT. Protein: CASSFESAGHELTDTQYF.

This clonotype has at least ten counts. CDR3 in amino acids: CATSDLWGRVRNIQYF. The CDR3 nucleotides are TGTGCCACCAGTGATTTGTGGGGCAGGGTACGAAACATTCAGTACTTC. The J gene is TRBJ2-4, the V gene TRBV24-1; tentative D call: TRBD1 (5 bases). Trimming took off 0 bases at V and 6 bases at J, with 14 bases between the two ends. The CDR3 extends over 16 amino acids. The germline gives CDR1 KGHDR, CDR2 SFDVKD.

The chain has TRBV3-1 and TRBJ2-7, with 7 bases aligning to TRBD1. V lost 2 bases and J lost 10; bases outside the gene matches: 5. This CDR3 region has 12 residues. Germline V lookup: CDR1 LGHDT, CDR2 YNNKEL (reference sequence). The CDR3 loop is CASSQNRGSQYF. DNA of the CDR3: TGTGCCAGCAGCCAAAACAGGGGATCCCAGTACTTC.

The rearrangement links TRBV20-1 to TRBJ2-7; 9 nucleotides align to TRBD1. The junction had 10 bases not matched to a gene; V was cut back by 0 bases and J by 4 bases. The germline V gene encodes CDR1 DFQATT and CDR2 SNEGSKA (reference sequence). The CDR3 is 16 amino acids. The CDR3 here is CSARDLKGQGMYEQYF. CDR3 DNA: TGCAGTGCTAGAGATCTGAAGGGACAGGGTATGTACGAGCAGTACTTC.

This chain joins TRBV27 and TRBJ2-6; no reliable D call. Trimming removed 5 bases at V and 0 bases at J, with 11 bases between. CDR1 is MNHEY and CDR2 is SMNVEV in the germline V gene (reference sequence). The CDR3 runs 16 residues. The DNA for the CDR3 is TGTGCCAGCAGTGGGCCAGGTACCTCTGGGGCCAACGTCCTGACTTTC. This gives the protein CASSGPGTSGANVLTF.

This clonotype was picked up many times. The chain couples TRBV9 to TRBJ1-1, with D unresolved. The CDR3 consists of 11 residues. Germline V CDR1 and CDR2: SGDLS, YYNGEE. V lost 5 bases to trimming and J lost 1 base, with 3 bases between them. The CDR3 loop is CASRANTEAFF. As DNA, the CDR3 is TGTGCCAGCAGGGCGAACACTGAAGCTTTCTTT. Filled out from reference TRBV9 and TRBJ1-1, the complete variable domain reads DSGVTQTPKHLITATGQRVTLRCSPRSGDLSVYWYQQSLDQGLQFLIQYYNGEERAKGNILERFSAQQFPDLHSELNLSSLELGDSALYFCASRANTEAFFGQGTRLTVV.

At least ten counts were recorded for this clonotype. The chain employs TRBV19 and TRBJ2-1; D gene unclear. Germline CDR1 is LNHDA and CDR2 is SQIVND (reference sequence). V was pared by 6 bases and J by 0 bases, with 9 bases between. The length of the CDR3 is 14 residues. CDR3 sequence: CASRNPSSYNEQFF. The CDR3 DNA reads TGTGCCAGTAGGAACCCGAGCTCCTACAATGAGCAGTTCTTC.

A note on this clonotype: The conserved phenylalanine or tryptophan is not found at the CDR3 terminus, so this likely reflects a read error. The rearrangement links TRBV7-7 to TRBJ1-1; D perhaps matches TRBD1 (6 bases). The CDR3 spans 13 residues. Germline-derived CDR1 and CDR2 are SSHAT and FNYEAQ (reference sequence). This chain's CDR3 is CASSSGSGTEAFL. CDR3 DNA: TGTGCTAGCAGCTCCGGTTCGGGGACAGAAGCTTTCCTT.

This clonotype turned up a few times. The chain joins TRBV7-8 to TRBJ2-6; D is ambiguous. Trimming removed 2 bases at V and 4 bases at J, with 3 bases between. This CDR3 region has 13 residues. Germline V gene sequence: CDR1 SGHVS, CDR2 FQNEAQ. CDR3 sequence (DNA): TGTGCCAGCAGCTTACCGGGGGCCAACGTCCTGACTTTC. It codes for CASSLPGANVLTF.

The chain has TRBV9 and TRBJ2-7, with 13 positions matching TRBD2. With 2 bases clipped from V and 7 bases from J, the junction kept 6 bases outside the gene matches. The CDR3 consists of 15 residues. CDR1 is SGDLS and CDR2 is YYNGEE in the germline V gene. The CDR3 sequence: CASSVAQGLAGEQYF. The CDR3, as DNA: TGTGCCAGCAGCGTCGCCCAGGGACTAGCGGGGGAGCAGTACTTC.

The rearrangement uses TRBV20-1 and TRBJ1-5, with 7 bases matching TRBD1. Losses at the gene ends were 6 bases for V and 3 bases for J; bases not matched to a gene: 11. There are 15 residues in the CDR3. CDR1 and CDR2 from the germline V gene are DFQATT and SNEGSKA (reference sequence). The CDR3 DNA sequence: TGCAGTGCGAAACCGGGACAGCTGTACAATCAGCCCCAGCATTTT. This gives the protein CSAKPGQLYNQPQHF.